This T cell receptor beta chain emerged from a study of control samples from healthy donors and cancer patients. Here immunoSEQ multiplex PCR was the method, and the copy in TCRdb shows in-frame clones only, minus some. The table for this sample gives under 200,000 clones. This receptor was obtained from a woman aged 25 to 39 in good health. Sequencing was done on a sample of blood.

In DNA, the CDR3 is TGTGCCAGCAGCTTGACACCGAAAAACACTGAAGCTTTCTTT. Amino acids: CASSLTPKNTEAFF. This chain connects TRBV11-1 to TRBJ1-1; D unresolved. V was cut by 3 bases and J by 2 bases, with 10 bases left in between. Looked up from germline, CDR1 is SGHAT and CDR2 is FQDESV (reference sequence). The CDR3 extends over 14 amino acids.